The text below deals with one TCR beta chain. The antigen this receptor binds is unknown. No base quality information exists; no much larger clone differs at one position. The sample originates from a study of a mutant IDH1 vaccine in newly diagnosed glioma (dated by TCRdb to the early 2020s). Context from the whole study: Vaccination began 4-6 weeks after radiotherapy alone, or alongside temozolomide cycles in the chemotherapy-containing groups. Of the 30 or so patients who were treated, about 60% were male and roughly 38% were female, and the mean age was approximately 40 years. Before enrollment, most patients had been given radiochemotherapy with temozolomide as standard therapy, while the rest had received either radiotherapy alone or temozolomide alone. Visit V12 was the week-35 safety follow-up and visit V13 was the week-47 end of study. Peripheral blood was drawn at six visits: V03 (baseline), V05, V07, V10, V12 and V13. Longitudinal TCRB deep sequencing was performed for about two dozen treated patients wherever samples were available for exploratory analyses. Overall results and qualifications from the work: PBMC samples for TCRB deep sequencing were selected based on availability. The authors stated that sample limitations prevented analyses of patient blood samples from being reproduced. Immune responses induced by the vaccine were seen in roughly 92% of patients across multiple MHC alleles. No apparent relationship was observed between pseudoprogression and alterations in the top peripheral T cell clonotypes detected by TCRB sequencing.

CDR1 and CDR2, looked up from the germline V gene, are SQVTM and ANQGSEA. From the cysteine up to the phenylalanine, the CDR3 has a length of 16 residues. Of the read, only the CDR3 DNA is kept; its 48 bases are in frame from base 1. V is cut back by 2 bases and J by 3 bases, with 12 bases in the junction unmatched. Library method: the immunoSEQ multiplex PCR assay. Rearranged TCR beta chain sequences were amplified using the hsTCRB Kit according to the manufacturer's protocol. TCRB libraries were sequenced on an Illumina MiSeq. The study's processing was this. The kit vendor's proprietary platform handled demultiplexing, trimming and gene mapping. TCRdb re-hosts the immuneACCESS table, in-frame sequences only. Its copies lack some clones; in the studies checked, an unresolved V gene accounts for under half of them, and the cause for the rest is not known. For V, J and clone size, that table is used; D and trimming come from the DNA. Across this sample there are around 94,000 clones, with roughly 91% seen only once. The leading ten clones occupy 0.7% to 0.95% of the sample.

What this sample's time point label stands for: week 47, end of study. A 20-mer mutant IDH1 peptide at 300 micrograms in Montanide made up each vaccine dose, which was injected subcutaneously together with topical imiquimod. Eight vaccinations were administered to patients in weeks 1, 3, 5, 7, 11, 15, 19 and 23, corresponding to visits V03 through V10. Donors had newly diagnosed WHO grade 3 or 4 IDH1-mutant astrocytomas with loss of nuclear ATRX. The samples were drawn from NOA16, a multicentre, single-arm, open-label phase I trial in Germany that tested a mutant IDH1 peptide vaccine in humans for the first time. Genomic DNA for TCRB sequencing was isolated from EDTA blood with the DNeasy Blood and Tissue Kit.

The rearranged chain carries TRBV29-1 and TRBJ2-7; TRBD2 fits 8 bases in the junction. The sequence derives from a woman aged 45 to 65 with glioma. The starting material was PBMCs, obtained from a glioma patient whose treatment included an IDH1 peptide vaccine. The CDR3 has the sequence CSVETLLGGGGYEQYF. DNA sequence: TGCAGCGTTGAAACGTTACTCGGGGGGGGAGGCTACGAGCAGTACTTC.